The TCR beta chain described here comes from a study of shared clonotypes between healthy human individuals. Study information: A donor's plate count was three for CD4 naive and three for CD4 memory; CD8 naive had two and CD8 memory one.

Per germline, CDR1 SNHLY and CDR2 FYNNEI. The CDR3 consists of 12 residues. V was pared by 10 bases and J by 4 bases, with 14 bases between. Under the authors' procedure: Filtering differed for immunoSEQ, which gave only junction sequences without quality scores. Assay: immunoSEQ multiplex PCR; the TCRdb copy retains only in-frame clones and omits some. That table is the source of V, J and clone size, and D and trimming were worked out from the DNA. The profile shows some 2 million clones, about 94% of them singletons. Terminally differentiated effector memory CD45RA+ cells were excluded from the naive CD8 cells, which were CD45RO-negative and positively selected for CCR7. The donor population consisted of healthy HIV-negative adults with no recent acute infections or vaccinations.

The sequence was obtained from a man aged 18 to 29 in good health. J is TRBJ2-7 and V is TRBV2; a weak D match, TRBD1 (7 bases). Sequenced: naive CD8+ T cells sorted from blood. CDR3 sequence reads: CATEEGAYEQYF. The CDR3 DNA follows: TGTGCCACAGAGGAGGGGGCGTACGAGCAGTACTTC.